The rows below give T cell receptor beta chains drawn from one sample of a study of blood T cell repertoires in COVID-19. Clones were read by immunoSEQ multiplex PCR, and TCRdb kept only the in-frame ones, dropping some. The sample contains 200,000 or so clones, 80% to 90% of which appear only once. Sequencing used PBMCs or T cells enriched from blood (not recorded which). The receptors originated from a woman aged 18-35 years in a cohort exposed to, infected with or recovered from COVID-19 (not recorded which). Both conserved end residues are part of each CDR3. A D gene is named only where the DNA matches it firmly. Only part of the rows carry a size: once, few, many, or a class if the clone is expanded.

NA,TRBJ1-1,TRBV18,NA,CASSPEGGTEAFF,TGTGCCAGCTCACCCGAGGGAGGCACTGAAGCTTTCTTT
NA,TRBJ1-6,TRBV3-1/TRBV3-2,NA,CASSQGVEGTPLHF,TGTGCCAGCAGCCAGGGGGTGGAGGGTACCCCCCTCCACTTT
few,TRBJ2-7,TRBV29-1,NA,CSVEDRYEQYF,TGCAGCGTTGAAGATCGCTACGAGCAGTACTTC
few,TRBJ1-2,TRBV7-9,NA,CASLNLSRGIDGYTF,TGTGCCAGCCTTAATCTCTCGAGGGGGATTGATGGCTACACCTTC
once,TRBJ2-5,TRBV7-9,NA,CASSLSETQYF,TGTGCCAGCAGCTTAAGCGAGACCCAGTACTTC
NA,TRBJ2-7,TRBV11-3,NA,CASSLEYEQYF,TGTGCCAGCAGCTTGGAGTACGAGCAGTACTTC
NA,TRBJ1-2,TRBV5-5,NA,CASSLTPGTTGGGYTF,TGTGCCAGCAGCTTAACCCCCGGGACAACCGGAGGTGGCTACACCTTC
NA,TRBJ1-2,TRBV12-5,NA,CASGSQRGGYTF,TGTGCTAGTGGCTCTCAGCGCGGTGGCTACACCTTC
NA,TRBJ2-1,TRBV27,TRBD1,CASKPGQAFYNEQFF,TGTGCCAGCAAGCCGGGACAGGCATTCTACAATGAGCAGTTCTTC
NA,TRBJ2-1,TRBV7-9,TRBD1,CASSPHRDRDNEQFF,TGTGCCAGCAGCCCTCACCGGGACAGGGACAATGAGCAGTTCTTC
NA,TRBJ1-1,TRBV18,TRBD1,CASSPRKGQARDTEAFF,TGTGCCAGCTCACCACGAAAGGGACAGGCTAGGGACACTGAAGCTTTCTTT
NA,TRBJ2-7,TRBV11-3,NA,CASSLLAINEQYF,TGTGCCAGCAGCTTATTAGCGATAAACGAGCAGTACTTC
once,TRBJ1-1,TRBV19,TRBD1,CASSMGTGGMNTEAFF,TGTGCCAGTAGTATGGGGACAGGGGGCATGAACACTGAAGCTTTCTTT
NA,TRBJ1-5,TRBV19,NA,CASKDGPLPNQPQHF,TGTGCCAGTAAAGATGGCCCTCTTCCCAATCAGCCCCAGCATTTT
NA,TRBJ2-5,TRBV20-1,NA,CSAPAAETQYF,TGCAGTGCTCCAGCGGCCGAAACCCAGTACTTC
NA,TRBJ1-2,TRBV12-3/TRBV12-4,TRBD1,CASSSGQGYGYTF,TGTGCCAGCAGTTCGGGACAGGGCTATGGCTACACCTTC
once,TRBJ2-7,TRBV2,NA,CASSGGNSKGGEQYF,TGTGCCAGCAGTGGAGGGAATTCTAAAGGGGGTGAGCAGTACTTC
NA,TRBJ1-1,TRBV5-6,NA,CASSLGGQTNTEAFF,TGTGCCAGCAGCTTGGGAGGACAGACGAACACTGAAGCTTTCTTT
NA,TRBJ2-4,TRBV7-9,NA,CASSQQGGVTLAKNIQYF,TGTGCCAGCAGCCAACAGGGAGGGGTTACACTAGCCAAAAACATTCAGTACTTC
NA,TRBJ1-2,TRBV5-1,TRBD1,CASTLGQTSDGYTF,TGCGCCAGCACTTTGGGACAGACTTCGGATGGCTACACCTTC
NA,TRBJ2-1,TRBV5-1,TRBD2,CASSLAGLAGEQFF,TGCGCCAGCAGCTTGGCGGGACTAGCGGGAGAGCAGTTCTTC
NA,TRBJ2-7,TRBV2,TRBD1,CASSGQAPYEQYF,TGTGCCAGCTCGGGACAGGCTCCCTACGAGCAGTACTTC
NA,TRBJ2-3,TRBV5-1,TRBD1,CASSSQGSDTQYF,TGCGCCAGCAGCTCACAGGGGTCCGATACGCAGTATTTT
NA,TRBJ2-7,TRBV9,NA,CASNPGQAYSYEQYF,TGTGCCAGCAACCCGGGACAAGCCTATTCCTACGAGCAGTACTTC
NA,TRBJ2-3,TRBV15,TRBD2,CATSKTTSGGAFGTDTQYF,TGTGCCACCAGCAAGACCACTAGCGGGGGGGCGTTTGGCACAGATACGCAGTATTTT
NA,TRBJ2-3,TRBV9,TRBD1,CASGTGQGTDTQYF,TGTGCCAGCGGCACTGGACAGGGAACAGATACGCAGTATTTT
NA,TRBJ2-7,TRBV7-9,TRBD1,CASSLIGTGKYEQYF,TGTGCCAGCAGCTTAATTGGGACAGGGAAGTACGAGCAGTACTTC
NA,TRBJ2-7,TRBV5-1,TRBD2,CASSLAGGDQYEQYF,TGCGCCAGCAGCTTAGCGGGGGGCGATCAATACGAGCAGTACTTC
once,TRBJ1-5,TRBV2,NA,CASIAGVTQPQHF,TGTGCCAGCATTGCAGGGGTTACCCAGCCCCAGCATTTT
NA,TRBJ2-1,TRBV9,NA,CASSARDIIYNEQFF,TGTGCCAGCAGCGCCCGGGACATAATATACAATGAGCAGTTCTTC
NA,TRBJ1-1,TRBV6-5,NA,CASSTGGNTEAFF,TGTGCCAGCAGTACAGGTGGAAACACTGAAGCTTTCTTT
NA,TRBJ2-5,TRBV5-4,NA,CASSLAKETQYF,TGTGCCAGCAGCTTGGCCAAAGAGACCCAGTACTTC
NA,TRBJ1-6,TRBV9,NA,CASSVGDGGDSPLHF,TGTGCCAGCAGCGTAGGGGACGGAGGGGATTCACCCCTCCACTTT
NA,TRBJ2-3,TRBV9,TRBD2,CASSVQASTSGRSDTQYF,TGTGCCAGCAGCGTACAGGCCTCGACTAGCGGGAGGTCAGATACGCAGTATTTT
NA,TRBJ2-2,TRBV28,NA,CASSGGPENTGELFF,TGTGCCAGCAGCGGGGGACCGGAGAACACCGGGGAGCTGTTTTTT
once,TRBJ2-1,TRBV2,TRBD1,CASSLDRDYNEQFF,TGTGCCAGCAGTCTGGACAGGGATTACAATGAGCAGTTCTTC
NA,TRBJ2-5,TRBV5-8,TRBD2,CASSLVFLADNQETQYF,TGTGCCAGCAGCTTGGTATTTCTAGCGGATAACCAAGAGACCCAGTACTTC
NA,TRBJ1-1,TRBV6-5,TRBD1,CASRTGGMDTEAFF,TGTGCCAGCAGGACAGGGGGGATGGACACTGAAGCTTTCTTT
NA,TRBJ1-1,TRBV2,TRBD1,CASLAPGGTEAFF,TGTGCCAGCCTCGCGCCAGGGGGCACTGAAGCTTTCTTT
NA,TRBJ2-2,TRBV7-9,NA,CASSIAYGTGELFF,TGTGCCAGCAGCATAGCCTACGGCACCGGGGAGCTGTTTTTT
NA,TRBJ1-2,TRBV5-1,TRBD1,CASSVQGPPEGYTF,TGCGCCAGCAGCGTACAGGGGCCCCCGGAAGGCTACACCTTC
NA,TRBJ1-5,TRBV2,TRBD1,CASRKGQGWDKPQHF,TGTGCCAGCAGGAAAGGACAGGGATGGGATAAGCCCCAGCATTTT
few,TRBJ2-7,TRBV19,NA,CASSMGQTYEQYF,TGTGCCAGTAGTATGGGGCAAACCTACGAGCAGTACTTC
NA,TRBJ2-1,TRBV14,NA,CASSQDYRVEQFF,TGTGCCAGCAGCCAAGATTATCGAGTTGAGCAGTTCTTC
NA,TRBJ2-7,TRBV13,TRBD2,CASSSGTSSYEQYF,TGTGCCAGCAGCTCCGGGACTAGTTCTTACGAGCAGTACTTC